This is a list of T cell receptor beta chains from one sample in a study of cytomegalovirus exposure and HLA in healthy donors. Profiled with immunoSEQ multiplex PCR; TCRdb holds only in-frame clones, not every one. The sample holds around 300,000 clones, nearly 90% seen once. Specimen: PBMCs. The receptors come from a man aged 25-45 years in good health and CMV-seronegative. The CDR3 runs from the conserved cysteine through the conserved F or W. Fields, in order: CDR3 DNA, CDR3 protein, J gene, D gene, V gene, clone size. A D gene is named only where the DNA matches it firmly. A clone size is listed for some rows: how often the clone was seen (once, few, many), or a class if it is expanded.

CDR3 DNA: TGTGCCAGCAGCTCTCCCTCCGCCCCAGCGGGCTATGGCTACACCTTC
CDR3 protein: CASSSPSAPAGYGYTF
J gene: TRBJ1-2
D gene: .
V gene: TRBV7-9
clone size: once

CDR3 DNA: TGTGCCAGCAGCCTTAACAGGGGCGTACAAACCTACGAGCAGTACTTC
CDR3 protein: CASSLNRGVQTYEQYF
J gene: TRBJ2-7
D gene: TRBD1
V gene: TRBV7-9
clone size: few

CDR3 DNA: TGTGCCAGCAGCTCCGGACAGGGACAAGAGACCCAGTACTTC
CDR3 protein: CASSSGQGQETQYF
J gene: TRBJ2-5
D gene: TRBD1
V gene: TRBV7-7
clone size: .

CDR3 DNA: TGCGCCAGCAGCCAAAGGGGGGGGGAGCTGTTTTTT
CDR3 protein: CASSQRGGELFF
J gene: TRBJ2-2
D gene: .
V gene: TRBV4-3
clone size: .

CDR3 DNA: TGTGCCAGCAGACAACGCCGGGACAGAACAGATACGCAGTATTTT
CDR3 protein: CASRQRRDRTDTQYF
J gene: TRBJ2-3
D gene: TRBD1
V gene: TRBV7-2
clone size: .

CDR3 DNA: TGTGCCAGCAGCGTACAGGCAACTAATGAAAAACTGTTTTTT
CDR3 protein: CASSVQATNEKLFF
J gene: TRBJ1-4
D gene: .
V gene: TRBV7-9
clone size: .

CDR3 DNA: TGTGCCAGCAGTGGCAAATCCTATAATTCACCCCTCCACTTT
CDR3 protein: CASSGKSYNSPLHF
J gene: TRBJ1-6
D gene: .
V gene: TRBV6-6
clone size: .

CDR3 DNA: TGCGCCAGCAGTGCTGACAGGGAAATCGACGAGCAGTACTTC
CDR3 protein: CASSADREIDEQYF
J gene: TRBJ2-7
D gene: TRBD1
V gene: TRBV10-1
clone size: .

CDR3 DNA: TGTGCCAGCAGCTCAATACAGGGAAGCGGGGAGCTGTTTTTT
CDR3 protein: CASSSIQGSGELFF
J gene: TRBJ2-2
D gene: .
V gene: TRBV7-6
clone size: .

CDR3 DNA: TGCGCCAGCGGTACGGAGGGGGCTAGCTACAATGAGCAGTTCTTC
CDR3 protein: CASGTEGASYNEQFF
J gene: TRBJ2-1
D gene: .
V gene: TRBV5-1
clone size: .

CDR3 DNA: TGTGCCAGCAGCCCGCAGGGAGATACGCAGTATTTT
CDR3 protein: CASSPQGDTQYF
J gene: TRBJ2-3
D gene: .
V gene: TRBV7-9
clone size: once

CDR3 DNA: TGTGCCAGTAGTGATTTCGGAGACAGGGGACATCGCGAGCAGTACTTC
CDR3 protein: CASSDFGDRGHREQYF
J gene: TRBJ2-7
D gene: TRBD1
V gene: TRBV19
clone size: .

CDR3 DNA: TGCGCCAGCAGCTTGGCCAGCGGGGCCACCTTATCCTACGAGCAGTACTTC
CDR3 protein: CASSLASGATLSYEQYF
J gene: TRBJ2-7
D gene: TRBD2
V gene: TRBV5-1
clone size: .

CDR3 DNA: TGTGCCAGCAGCTCGACAGGGGGCGATGGCTACACCTTC
CDR3 protein: CASSSTGGDGYTF
J gene: TRBJ1-2
D gene: TRBD1
V gene: TRBV7-2
clone size: .

CDR3 DNA: TGTGCCAGCAGCCCATCCCCAGGGGGCACGGGTAGCAATCAGCCCCAGCATTTT
CDR3 protein: CASSPSPGGTGSNQPQHF
J gene: TRBJ1-5
D gene: TRBD1
V gene: TRBV5-5
clone size: .

CDR3 DNA: TGTGCCAGCAGAAACAGGGGGTTCCCAGAGACCCAGTACTTC
CDR3 protein: CASRNRGFPETQYF
J gene: TRBJ2-5
D gene: TRBD1
V gene: TRBV6-6
clone size: .

CDR3 DNA: TGTGCCAGTAGTATCGGCAGGGCCAATCAGCCCCAGCATTTT
CDR3 protein: CASSIGRANQPQHF
J gene: TRBJ1-5
D gene: .
V gene: TRBV19
clone size: few

CDR3 DNA: TGTGCCAGCAGCGAGACGGGACAGGTGAACACTGAAGCTTTCTTT
CDR3 protein: CASSETGQVNTEAFF
J gene: TRBJ1-1
D gene: TRBD1
V gene: TRBV9
clone size: .

CDR3 DNA: TGCGCCAGCAGGAGGGACACCGGGGAGCTGTTTTTT
CDR3 protein: CASRRDTGELFF
J gene: TRBJ2-2
D gene: .
V gene: TRBV5-1
clone size: .

CDR3 DNA: TGTGCCAGTAGTATCGGGACTGCGAATTCACCCCTCCACTTT
CDR3 protein: CASSIGTANSPLHF
J gene: TRBJ1-6
D gene: .
V gene: TRBV19
clone size: .

CDR3 DNA: TGCGCCAGCAGCCAAGATTCGGACATTCAGTACTTC
CDR3 protein: CASSQDSDIQYF
J gene: TRBJ2-4
D gene: .
V gene: TRBV4-3
clone size: .

CDR3 DNA: TGTGCCAGCAGCCAAGTGGGCAGGGTTAGGCAAGAGACCCAGTACTTC
CDR3 protein: CASSQVGRVRQETQYF
J gene: TRBJ2-5
D gene: .
V gene: TRBV14
clone size: .

CDR3 DNA: TGTGCCAGCAGCAAAGTGGTAGGGAGCTCCTACAATGAGCAGTTCTTC
CDR3 protein: CASSKVVGSSYNEQFF
J gene: TRBJ2-1
D gene: .
V gene: TRBV21-1
clone size: .

CDR3 DNA: TGTGCCAGCAGCTTGAGGGGGACAGGGGGGAATGAGCAGTTCTTC
CDR3 protein: CASSLRGTGGNEQFF
J gene: TRBJ2-1
D gene: TRBD1
V gene: TRBV11-3
clone size: .

CDR3 DNA: TGTGCCTGGAGTCGACAGGGGGCGGCTGGAAACACCATATATTTT
CDR3 protein: CAWSRQGAAGNTIYF
J gene: TRBJ1-3
D gene: TRBD1
V gene: TRBV30
clone size: once

CDR3 DNA: TGTGCCAGCAGTTATCCAGGGCTCGTTGGCTACACCTTC
CDR3 protein: CASSYPGLVGYTF
J gene: TRBJ1-2
D gene: .
V gene: TRBV6-6
clone size: few

CDR3 DNA: TGTGCCAGCAGTGAAGGTCAGGGGGCCTACGAGCAGTACTTC
CDR3 protein: CASSEGQGAYEQYF
J gene: TRBJ2-7
D gene: TRBD1
V gene: TRBV6-1
clone size: .

CDR3 DNA: TGTGCCAGCAGCAAAATTCTTCGCGGTCAGCCCCAGCATTTT
CDR3 protein: CASSKILRGQPQHF
J gene: TRBJ1-5
D gene: .
V gene: TRBV21-1
clone size: .

CDR3 DNA: TGTGCCAGCAGCCCGGGGACAGGGGGCTATGGCTACACCTTC
CDR3 protein: CASSPGTGGYGYTF
J gene: TRBJ1-2
D gene: TRBD1
V gene: TRBV5-4
clone size: .

CDR3 DNA: TGTGCCAGCAGCTTAGAACTAGCGGGAACCACCGGGGAGCTGTTTTTT
CDR3 protein: CASSLELAGTTGELFF
J gene: TRBJ2-2
D gene: TRBD2
V gene: TRBV11-2
clone size: once

CDR3 DNA: TGTGCCAGCAGCCAGTTGGACAGGGGAGACGAGCAGTACTTC
CDR3 protein: CASSQLDRGDEQYF
J gene: TRBJ2-7
D gene: TRBD1
V gene: TRBV16
clone size: .

CDR3 DNA: TGTGCCAGCAGCCTCAGGGGAAGCAATCAGCCCCAGCATTTT
CDR3 protein: CASSLRGSNQPQHF
J gene: TRBJ1-5
D gene: .
V gene: TRBV5-4
clone size: .

CDR3 DNA: TGCAGCGCTAGGGCAGGGGTGGGCACAGATACGCAGTATTTT
CDR3 protein: CSARAGVGTDTQYF
J gene: TRBJ2-3
D gene: .
V gene: TRBV29-1
clone size: .

CDR3 DNA: TGTGCCATCAGAGAAGGGACAGGGGCCCTCCACTTT
CDR3 protein: CAIREGTGALHF
J gene: TRBJ1-6
D gene: TRBD1
V gene: TRBV10-3
clone size: .

CDR3 DNA: TGTGCCAGCAGCACACGCCCTAATGAAAAACTGTTTTTT
CDR3 protein: CASSTRPNEKLFF
J gene: TRBJ1-4
D gene: .
V gene: TRBV14
clone size: .

CDR3 DNA: TGCGCCAGCAGCTCTGCGGACAGGGGTATCGAGCAGTACTTC
CDR3 protein: CASSSADRGIEQYF
J gene: TRBJ2-7
D gene: TRBD1
V gene: TRBV5-1
clone size: .

CDR3 DNA: TGTGCCATCAGTGAGTCGCCAGGACAACTGAACACCGGGGAGCTGTTTTTT
CDR3 protein: CAISESPGQLNTGELFF
J gene: TRBJ2-2
D gene: .
V gene: TRBV10-3
clone size: .

CDR3 DNA: TGTGCCAGCAGTGGGGAGGGGTGGACTGAAGCTTTCTTT
CDR3 protein: CASSGEGWTEAFF
J gene: TRBJ1-1
D gene: .
V gene: TRBV14
clone size: .

CDR3 DNA: TGCGCCAGCAGCTTGGATTCGAATTCACCCCTCCACTTT
CDR3 protein: CASSLDSNSPLHF
J gene: TRBJ1-6
D gene: .
V gene: TRBV5-1
clone size: .

CDR3 DNA: TGTGCCAGTAGTGCCTCCGGGACAGCAGACTCCTACAATGAGCAGTTCTTC
CDR3 protein: CASSASGTADSYNEQFF
J gene: TRBJ2-1
D gene: TRBD1
V gene: TRBV19
clone size: .

CDR3 DNA: TGCGCCAGCAGTCTAAGCCCGACAGGGTCCTACGAGCAGTACTTC
CDR3 protein: CASSLSPTGSYEQYF
J gene: TRBJ2-7
D gene: TRBD1
V gene: TRBV10-2
clone size: few

CDR3 DNA: TGTGCCAGCAGCCCTAGGGGGAGCGGCACTGAAGCTTTCTTT
CDR3 protein: CASSPRGSGTEAFF
J gene: TRBJ1-1
D gene: .
V gene: TRBV11-3
clone size: .

CDR3 DNA: TGTGCCACCAGCTTCGACAGGCTCGTCTATGGCTACACCTTC
CDR3 protein: CATSFDRLVYGYTF
J gene: TRBJ1-2
D gene: .
V gene: TRBV15
clone size: .

CDR3 DNA: TGCGCCAGCAGCCCGGAAGGACAGGGGTACGAGACCCAGTACTTC
CDR3 protein: CASSPEGQGYETQYF
J gene: TRBJ2-5
D gene: TRBD1
V gene: TRBV5-1
clone size: once

CDR3 DNA: TGCGCCAGCAGCCAAGACAGGGGGCATGAGACCCAGTACTTC
CDR3 protein: CASSQDRGHETQYF
J gene: TRBJ2-5
D gene: TRBD1
V gene: TRBV4-3
clone size: .

CDR3 DNA: TGTGCCAGCAACAGGGGGACCGGGGAGCTGTTTTTT
CDR3 protein: CASNRGTGELFF
J gene: TRBJ2-2
D gene: TRBD1
V gene: TRBV6-5
clone size: .

CDR3 DNA: TGTGCCAGCACCCCCCTCGGGAGAGAGACCCAGTACTTC
CDR3 protein: CASTPLGRETQYF
J gene: TRBJ2-5
D gene: .
V gene: TRBV6-1
clone size: .

CDR3 DNA: TGTGCCAGTAGTACCGGGACAGGGCCGGTTCAGCCCCAGCATTTT
CDR3 protein: CASSTGTGPVQPQHF
J gene: TRBJ1-5
D gene: TRBD1
V gene: TRBV19
clone size: .

CDR3 DNA: TGTGCCAGTAGTACGACCTCAGGGGGCGCGGGCACTGAAGCTTTCTTT
CDR3 protein: CASSTTSGGAGTEAFF
J gene: TRBJ1-1
D gene: TRBD1
V gene: TRBV19
clone size: .

CDR3 DNA: TGCGCCAGCAGCTTGCCGGGACAAGTAGCCAAAAACATTCAGTACTTC
CDR3 protein: CASSLPGQVAKNIQYF
J gene: TRBJ2-4
D gene: .
V gene: TRBV5-1
clone size: .

CDR3 DNA: TGCGCCAGCAGCTCCAGCCCGGACAGTGGCTATGGCTACACCTTC
CDR3 protein: CASSSSPDSGYGYTF
J gene: TRBJ1-2
D gene: .
V gene: TRBV5-1
clone size: .

CDR3 DNA: TGTGCCAGCAGCCCCCCCCCTAGATGGAAGGACACTGAAGCTTTCTTT
CDR3 protein: CASSPPPRWKDTEAFF
J gene: TRBJ1-1
D gene: .
V gene: TRBV9
clone size: once

CDR3 DNA: TGTGCCAGCAGCGCCGGACTAGCGCTTGTGCCCGGGGAGCTGTTTTTT
CDR3 protein: CASSAGLALVPGELFF
J gene: TRBJ2-2
D gene: TRBD2
V gene: TRBV5-4
clone size: .